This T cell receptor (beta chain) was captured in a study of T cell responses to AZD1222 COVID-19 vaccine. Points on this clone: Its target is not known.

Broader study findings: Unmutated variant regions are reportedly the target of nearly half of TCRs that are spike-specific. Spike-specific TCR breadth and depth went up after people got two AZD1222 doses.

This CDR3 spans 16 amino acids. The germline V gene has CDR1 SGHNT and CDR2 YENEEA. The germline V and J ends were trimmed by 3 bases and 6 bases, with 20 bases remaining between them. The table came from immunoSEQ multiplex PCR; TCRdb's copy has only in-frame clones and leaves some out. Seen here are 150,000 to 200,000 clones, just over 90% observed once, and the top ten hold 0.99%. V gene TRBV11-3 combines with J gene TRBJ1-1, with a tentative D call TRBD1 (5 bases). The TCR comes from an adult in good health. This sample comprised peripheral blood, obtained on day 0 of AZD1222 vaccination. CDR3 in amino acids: CASSFGGPGGYSEAFF. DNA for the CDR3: TGTGCCAGCAGCTTTGGCGGTCCGGGGGGATATTCTGAAGCTTTCTTT.